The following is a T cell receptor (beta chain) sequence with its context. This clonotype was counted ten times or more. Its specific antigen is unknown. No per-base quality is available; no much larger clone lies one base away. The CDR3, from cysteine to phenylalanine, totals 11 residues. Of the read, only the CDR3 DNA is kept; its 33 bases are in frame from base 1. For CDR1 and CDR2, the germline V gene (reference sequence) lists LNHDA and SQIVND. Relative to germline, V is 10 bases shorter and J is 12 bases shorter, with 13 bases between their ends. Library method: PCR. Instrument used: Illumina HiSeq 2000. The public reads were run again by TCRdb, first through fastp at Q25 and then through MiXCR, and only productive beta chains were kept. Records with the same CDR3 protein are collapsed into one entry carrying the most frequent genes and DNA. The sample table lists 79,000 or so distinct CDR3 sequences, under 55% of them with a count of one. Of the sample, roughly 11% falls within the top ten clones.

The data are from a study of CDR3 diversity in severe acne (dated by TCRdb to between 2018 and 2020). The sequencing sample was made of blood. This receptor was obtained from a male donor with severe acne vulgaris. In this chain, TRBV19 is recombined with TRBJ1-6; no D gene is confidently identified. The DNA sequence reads TGTGCCAAGCAGCCCGAGGAACCCCTCCACTTT. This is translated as CAKQPEEPLHF.